This passage covers 27 T cell receptor beta chains from one sample sequenced in a study of blood T cell repertoires in COVID-19. Profiled with immunoSEQ multiplex PCR; TCRdb holds only in-frame clones, not every one. The repertoire holds over 100,000 clones, with 70% to 85% as singletons. Sequencing input: peripheral blood. The receptors stem from a man between 60 and 75 years old with active or convalescent COVID-19.

The chain carries TRBV10-2 and TRBJ2-7, with TRBD1 matching over 7 bases. Germline V CDR1 and CDR2: WSHSY, SAAADI. V shed 5 bases, J shed 5 bases, and the junction held 12 bases outside the gene matches. The CDR3 is 15 residues long. The DNA of the CDR3 is TGCGCCAGCAGTCCATCAACGGTAGGGGGCAACGAGCAGTACGTC. Translating it yields CASSPSTVGGNEQYV.

The V call is TRBV6-4, the J call TRBJ2-6; possible D gene TRBD1, 5 bases. V was trimmed by 6 bases and J by 2 bases, leaving 14 bases between them. Germline-derived CDR1 and CDR2 are MRHNA and SNTAGT. The CDR3 totals 16 residues. CDR3 amino acids: CASSDSLSAGANVLTF. DNA for the CDR3: TGTGCCAGCAGCGACAGCCTCTCTGCTGGGGCCAACGTCCTGACTTTC.

The chain uses TRBV2 and TRBJ2-3; 7 bases are a match to TRBD1. CDR3 length equals 15 residues. Germline-derived CDR1 and CDR2 are SNHLY and FYNNEI. V lost 6 bases to trimming and J lost 0 bases; unmatched junction nucleotides: 6. The CDR3 is CASRNRGFSTDTQYF. The CDR3, as DNA: TGTGCCAGCAGGAACAGGGGTTTTAGCACAGATACGCAGTATTTT.

The gene calls are TRBV27 and TRBJ2-7; 12 nucleotides line up with TRBD2. Germline trimming cut 3 bases from V and 4 bases from J; bases unmatched to any gene: 4. The CDR3 length is 15 residues. Germline values: CDR1 MNHEY, CDR2 SMNVEV (reference sequence). DNA of the CDR3: TGTGCCAGCAGTTTTTCCGGGACTAGCGGGTACGAGCAGTACTTC. It encodes CASSFSGTSGYEQYF.

This chain uses TRBV7-9 with TRBJ2-3, with TRBD1 as a possible D gene (6 bases). The CDR3 is made up of 12 amino acids. V lost 4 bases to trimming and J lost 8 bases, with 10 bases between them. CDR1 and CDR2 (germline): SEHNR, FQNEAQ (reference sequence). As DNA, the CDR3 is TGTGCCAGCAGCTCTCAGGGGTCTACGCAGTATTTT. This sequence encodes CASSSQGSTQYF.

The chain carries TRBV6-5 and TRBJ2-6; tentative D call: TRBD2 (5 bases). With 9 bases removed from V and 2 bases from J, the gap between germline ends came to 8 bases. In germline, CDR1 is MNHEY, CDR2 SVGAGI. CDR3 length equals 13 residues. CDR3 in amino acids: CASRGTGANVLTF. As DNA, the CDR3 is TGTGCCAGTAGAGGGACTGGGGCCAACGTCCTGACTTTC.

This chain connects TRBV28 to TRBJ1-2; 11 bases agree with TRBD1. This CDR3 is 15 amino acids long. Germline-derived CDR1 and CDR2 are MDHEN and SYDVKM. The V gene end was trimmed by 3 bases and the J gene end by 4 bases; junction bases not matched to a gene: 4. The CDR3 region is CASSLAGTGGYGYTF. CDR3 DNA: TGTGCCAGCAGTTTGGCCGGGACAGGGGGCTATGGCTACACCTTC.

V and J are TRBV18 and TRBJ2-7; the D is unclear. The CDR3 has 16 amino acids. Germline V gene lookup returns CDR1 KGHSH and CDR2 LQKENI. V gave up 4 bases and J gave up 2 bases, with 18 bases separating them. The CDR3: CASSQSRATAAYEQYF. The CDR3 nucleotides are TGTGCCAGCTCACAGTCCCGAGCGACGGCAGCCTACGAGCAGTACTTC.

The chain carries TRBV15 and TRBJ1-3, with D unresolved. Germline CDR1 LNHNV, CDR2 YYDKDF (reference sequence). With 5 bases removed from V and 2 bases from J, the gap between germline ends came to 7 bases. CDR3 size: 13 residues. This chain's CDR3 is CATSETTGNTIYF. Here the CDR3 DNA reads TGTGCCACCAGCGAGACAACTGGAAACACCATATATTTT.

This clone was detected a few times. V gene TRBV15 combines with J gene TRBJ2-2, with no clear D. V lost 5 bases to trimming and J lost 7 bases, with 8 bases between them. Germline lookup yields CDR1 LNHNV and CDR2 YYDKDF (reference sequence). CDR3 length equals 12 residues. CDR3 coding DNA: TGTGCCACCAGCGAGGTACTCGGGGAGCTGTTTTTT. Encoded protein: CATSEVLGELFF.

The V and J genes are TRBV2 and TRBJ2-3, with 10 bases fitting TRBD2. Germline V gene data show CDR1 as SNHLY and CDR2 as FYNNEI. The CDR3 has 18 residues. V shed 3 bases and J 1 base; nucleotides not matched to a gene: 10. CDR3 in amino acids: CASSESGLAPGGTDTQYF. The CDR3 DNA reads TGTGCCAGCAGTGAGTCGGGACTAGCGCCCGGGGGCACAGATACGCAGTATTTT.

The chain joins TRBV6-5 to TRBJ1-1; 7 bases are shared with TRBD1. There are 16 residues in the CDR3. Trimming at V came to 0 bases and at J to 5 bases, leaving 9 bases not matched to a gene. Germline assignment: CDR1 MNHEY and CDR2 SVGAGI. DNA of the CDR3: TGTGCCAGCAGTTACTCGAAAGGGGGCGGGAGGACTGAAGCTTTCTTT. Protein: CASSYSKGGGRTEAFF.

The chain has TRBV21-1 and TRBJ2-7; TRBD1, the table's D call, was not compared with the DNA. TRBV21-1 is listed as a pseudogene. This CDR3 spans 17 amino acids. The CDR3 DNA is TGTGCCAGCAGCAACCTGGACAGGCCGGTAGAGGCCTACGAGCAGTACGTC. It yields the protein CASSNLDRPVEAYEQYV.

This clone was recorded a few times. The J gene is TRBJ2-7, the V gene TRBV7-9; 8 bases map to TRBD1. After removal of 4 bases from V and 5 bases from J, the junction contained 1 base not matched to a gene. CDR1 is SEHNR and CDR2 is FQNEAQ in the germline V gene (reference sequence). The CDR3 totals 12 residues. The CDR3: CASSWDRNEQYF. The CDR3 region has the DNA TGTGCCAGCAGCTGGGACAGGAACGAGCAGTACTTC.

V usage is TRBV2 and J usage is TRBJ2-2; 9 bases fit TRBD1. The J segment lost 4 bases and the V segment lost 4 bases, leaving 4 bases of the junction unmatched. This CDR3 region has 15 residues. The germline V gene has CDR1 SNHLY and CDR2 FYNNEI. DNA for the CDR3: TGTGCCAGCAGTGCCCGGACAGGGGTCACCGGGGAGCTGTTTTTT. As protein: CASSARTGVTGELFF.

This clone turned up a few times. The rearrangement joins TRBV5-1 to TRBJ1-2; 9 bases map to TRBD1. The CDR3 consists of 14 residues. Germline V gene sequence: CDR1 SGHRS, CDR2 YFSETQ. Trimming took 3 bases from V and 1 from J; bases not matched to a gene: 1. CDR3 sequence reads: CASSSDRGNYGYTF. CDR3 nucleotide sequence: TGCGCCAGCAGCTCGGACAGGGGTAACTATGGCTACACCTTC.

The chain is built from TRBV6-5 and TRBJ1-5; 9 nucleotides line up with TRBD1. The CDR3 length is 15 residues. Unmatched junction bases numbered 6, after V lost 6 bases and J lost 3 bases. The germline V gene has CDR1 MNHEY and CDR2 SVGAGI. The CDR3 region has the DNA TGTGCCAGCAGGACGGACAGGGGCCCCAATCAGCCCCAGCATTTT. The encoded protein is CASRTDRGPNQPQHF.

The chain combines TRBV18 with TRBJ2-1, with 11 bases identical to TRBD2. Germline values: CDR1 KGHSH, CDR2 LQKENI. This CDR3 is 16 amino acids long. Germline trimming cut 0 bases from V and 6 bases from J; bases unmatched to any gene: 4. The CDR3 DNA follows: TGTGCCAGCTCACCACCGACTAGCGGGACTATCAATGAGCAGTTCTTC. It codes for CASSPPTSGTINEQFF.

This clone was seen a few times. The CDR3 reads CASSQDRRGTEAFF. CDR3 DNA sequence: TGCGCCAGCAGCCAAGATCGGCGGGGGACTGAAGCTTTCTTT. This chain uses TRBV4-1 with TRBJ1-1, with D tentatively TRBD1 (5 bases). Germline lookup yields CDR1 MGHRA and CDR2 YSYEKL. Deletions cut 0 bases from V and 5 bases from J, with 10 bases between. The CDR3 loop spans 14 amino acids.

The chain combines TRBV29-1 with TRBJ1-2, with 8 bases that match TRBD1. The J segment lost 3 bases and the V segment lost 4 bases, leaving 10 bases of the junction unmatched. This CDR3 contains 15 residues. The germline V gene has CDR1 SQVTM and CDR2 ANQGSEA. The CDR3: CSVVPPGQGDYGYTF. DNA of the CDR3: TGCAGCGTTGTCCCCCCTGGACAGGGTGACTATGGCTACACCTTC.

This clone was counted between two and nine times. V is TRBV19 and J is TRBJ1-6; 8 positions agree with TRBD1. The CDR3 totals 13 residues. Germline V CDR1 and CDR2: LNHDA, SQIVND (reference sequence). Trimming removed 5 bases from V and 7 bases from J; junction bases left unmatched: 1. The DNA of the CDR3 is TGTGCCAGTAGTCGGGACAGGAATTCACCCCTCCACTTT. Amino acids: CASSRDRNSPLHF.

As to this clone: In the same sample, other DNA sequences code for this CDR3. V is TRBV5-1 and J is TRBJ1-1, with a tentative D call TRBD1 (5 bases). Germline V gene sequence: CDR1 SGHRS, CDR2 YFSETQ. V was pared by 4 bases and J by 1 base, with 11 bases between. This CDR3 comprises 14 residues. The CDR3 sequence: CASSRQLGNTEAFF. The CDR3 nucleotides read TGCGCCAGCAGCAGACAGCTAGGGAACACTGAAGCTTTCTTT.

This clone was seen more than once but under ten times. The CDR3 spells CASSPRGYNEQFF. DNA for the CDR3: TGTGCCAGCAGTCCCCGCGGCTACAATGAGCAGTTCTTC. The chain employs TRBV2 and TRBJ2-1; D remains ambiguous. This CDR3 contains 13 residues. From germline, CDR1 is SNHLY and CDR2 FYNNEI. Trimming stripped 5 bases from V and 3 bases from J, with 8 bases between.

This clone was seen a few times. This rearrangement joins TRBV7-2 to TRBJ1-4, with D possibly matching TRBD1 (5 bases). Germline V gene data show CDR1 as SGHTA and CDR2 as FQGNSA. The CDR3 is 15 residues long. V was cut by 4 bases and J by 3 bases, with 12 bases left in between. CDR3 DNA: TGTGCCAGCAGCTCCTGGGGGGGACCTAATGAAAAACTGTTTTTT. This codes for CASSSWGGPNEKLFF.

J is TRBJ1-5 and V is TRBV7-9; tentatively, D is TRBD1 (5 bases). CDR1 is SEHNR, CDR2 FQNEAQ, per germline (reference sequence). V was trimmed by 5 bases and J by 2 bases, leaving 10 bases between them. The CDR3 has 14 residues. The CDR3 DNA sequence: TGTGCCAGCAGCCCCCAGGGTGGCAATCAGCCCCAGCATTTT. Translating gives CASSPQGGNQPQHF.

A few counts support this clone. DNA for the CDR3: TGTGCCAGCAGTGATCGGACTAGCGGGAGTAGAACAGATACGCAGTATTTT. This encodes CASSDRTSGSRTDTQYF. The rearrangement joins TRBV6-1 to TRBJ2-3, with 13 bases fitting TRBD2. V trimming: 3 bases; J trimming: 3 bases; junction bases outside the gene matches: 6. CDR3 length equals 17 residues. Germline values: CDR1 MNHNS, CDR2 SASEGT.

The CDR3 reads CASSLEGTGYGYTF. Written as DNA, the CDR3 is TGTGCCAGCAGCTTAGAAGGGACAGGATATGGCTACACCTTC. V is TRBV11-3 and J is TRBJ1-2, with 8 bases lining up with TRBD1. Germline values: CDR1 SGHNT, CDR2 YENEEA. Unmatched junction bases numbered 2, after V lost 0 bases and J lost 5 bases. The CDR3 contains 14 residues.